A single sample gave rise to the 15 T cell receptor beta chains below, sequenced in a study of control samples from healthy donors and cancer patients. The table came from immunoSEQ multiplex PCR; TCRdb's copy has only in-frame clones and leaves some out. The profile covers about 34,000 clones, with 80% to 95% appearing a single time and 1.7% taken by the ten largest. The source material was PBMCs. Receptors were obtained from a man aged 40-49 years with colorectal cancer.

This chain connects TRBV27 to TRBJ1-1, with D hard to call. V lost 2 bases and J 4 bases, leaving 17 bases between the germline ends. Germline CDR1 MNHEY, CDR2 SMNVEV (reference sequence). The CDR3 runs to 16 residues. CDR3 nucleotide sequence: TGTGCCAGCAGTTTAGGTTACTGGGGAGCGGGCACTGAAGCTTTCTTT. This encodes CASSLGYWGAGTEAFF.

This sequence joins TRBV27 and TRBJ1-6; D not resolved. There are 14 residues in the CDR3. Trimming cost V 5 bases and J 4 bases, with 9 bases left between them. Germline CDR1 is MNHEY and CDR2 is SMNVEV (reference sequence). This CDR3 is CASSPLGYNSPLHF. CDR3 sequence (DNA): TGTGCCAGCAGTCCCTTAGGGTATAATTCACCCCTCCACTTT.

The chain combines TRBV6-1 with TRBJ1-5; D perhaps matches TRBD1 (5 bases). Germline V gene data show CDR1 as MNHNS and CDR2 as SASEGT. The CDR3 totals 13 residues. V lost 1 base and J 9 bases, leaving 10 bases between the germline ends. CDR3: CASSEGRGTPQHF. The CDR3 nucleotides are TGTGCCAGCAGTGAAGGTCGGGGGACGCCCCAGCATTTT.

The gene calls are TRBV11-2 and TRBJ1-1; 7 nucleotides agree with TRBD1. This CDR3 contains 15 residues. Germline V gene sequence: CDR1 SGHAT, CDR2 FQNNGV. Trimming took 5 bases from V and 1 from J; bases not matched to a gene: 7. CDR3 amino acids: CASSHLYRGNTEAFF. Here the CDR3 DNA reads TGTGCCAGCAGCCATCTCTACAGGGGGAACACTGAAGCTTTCTTT.

The V and J genes are TRBV4-3 and TRBJ1-4; D is unresolved. This CDR3 is 18 amino acids long. Germline values: CDR1 LGHNA, CDR2 YSLEER. V shed 0 bases and J shed 3 bases, with 17 bases lying between them. The CDR3 loop is CASSQEGQLSWANEKLFF. CDR3 in DNA: TGCGCCAGCAGCCAAGAAGGGCAACTCAGCTGGGCTAATGAAAAACTGTTTTTT.

The J gene is TRBJ1-1, the V gene TRBV5-1, with D uncertain. With 0 bases removed from V and 7 bases from J, the gap between germline ends came to 10 bases. CDR3 length: 13 residues. The germline gives CDR1 SGHRS, CDR2 YFSETQ. CDR3 loop: CASSLEGSYEAFF. Written as DNA, the CDR3 is TGCGCCAGCAGCTTGGAAGGAAGCTATGAAGCTTTCTTT.

As to this clone: Other DNA sequences from this sample encode an identical CDR3 as well. V usage is TRBV5-1 and J usage is TRBJ1-2; D not certain. Germline V lookup: CDR1 SGHRS, CDR2 YFSETQ. Between the trimmed V and J ends, which lost 4 bases and 0 bases, there was a span of 7 bases. The length of the CDR3 is 13 residues. The CDR3 reads CASSPGSNYGYTF. The CDR3 DNA follows: TGCGCCAGCAGCCCGGGTTCTAACTATGGCTACACCTTC.

The V and J genes are TRBV5-4 and TRBJ2-7; tentative D call: TRBD2 (5 bases). This CDR3 is 15 amino acids long. V was shortened by 0 bases and J by 0 bases, with 10 bases between the two germline ends. Germline values: CDR1 SGHNT, CDR2 YYREEE (reference sequence). The CDR3 DNA sequence: TGTGCCAGCAGCTTGGAACTGGGGAGCTCCTACGAGCAGTACTTC. It translates to CASSLELGSSYEQYF. The whole variable domain, filled in from reference TRBV5-4 and TRBJ2-7, reads ETGVTQSPTHLIKTRGQQVTLRCSSQSGHNTVSWYQQALGQGPQFIFQYYREEENGRGNFPPRFSGLQFPNYSSELNVNALELDDSALYLCASSLELGSSYEQYFGPGTRLTVT.

The genes are TRBV5-1 and TRBJ2-7; TRBD2 matches at 11 bases. The V gene end was trimmed by 0 bases and the J gene end by 2 bases; junction bases not matched to a gene: 4. Germline CDR1 reads SGHRS; CDR2 reads YFSETQ. The CDR3 totals 16 residues. CDR3 in amino acids: CASSLAGTSGTYEQYF. The CDR3 DNA is TGCGCCAGCAGCTTGGCCGGGACTAGCGGCACCTACGAGCAGTACTTC.

V usage is TRBV19 and J usage is TRBJ1-2; TRBD1 is a possible D gene (6 bases). This CDR3 has 13 residues. Between the trimmed V and J ends, which lost 1 base and 4 bases, there was a span of 7 bases. From germline, CDR1 is LNHDA and CDR2 SQIVND (reference sequence). The CDR3 loop reads CASSIGQVYGYTF. CDR3 coding DNA: TGTGCCAGTAGTATAGGACAGGTCTATGGCTACACCTTC.

The V call is TRBV29-1, the J call TRBJ1-2; the match to TRBD1 covers 9 bases. The CDR3 spans 13 residues. Trimming took 6 bases from V and 6 from J; bases not matched to a gene: 8. Germline-derived CDR1 and CDR2 are SQVTM and ANQGSEA. The CDR3 is CSVAYRGRHGYTF. CDR3 nucleotide sequence: TGCAGCGTCGCCTACAGGGGGCGCCATGGCTACACCTTC.

The rearrangement joins TRBV2 to TRBJ2-1, with D possibly being TRBD1 or TRBD2 (5 bases each). V gave up 7 bases and J gave up 12 bases, with 22 bases separating them. The CDR3 spans 14 residues. Germline assignment: CDR1 SNHLY and CDR2 FYNNEI. Written as DNA, the CDR3 is TGTGCCAGCAAGGAAGGGACCCCCGCCGGAGGGCAGTTCTTC. It specifies CASKEGTPAGGQFF.

The V and J genes are TRBV7-6 and TRBJ2-3, with 8 bases lining up with TRBD2. CDR1 is SGHVS and CDR2 is FNYEAQ in the germline V gene. J was trimmed by 3 bases and V by 4 bases; bases with no gene match: 12. The CDR3 is 17 amino acids. CDR3: CASSWTDNGGATDTQYF. CDR3 bases: TGTGCCAGCAGCTGGACCGATAACGGGGGGGCGACAGATACGCAGTATTTT.

In nucleotides, the CDR3 is TGTGCCAGCACCCTTAGTGGGGAGACCCAGTACTTC. Protein product: CASTLSGETQYF. The rearrangement uses TRBV7-2 and TRBJ2-5; D remains unclear. V lost 7 bases to trimming and J lost 5 bases, with 11 bases between them. Germline V gene sequence: CDR1 SGHTA, CDR2 FQGNSA. CDR3 length equals 12 residues.

The CDR3 coding sequence is TGTGCCAGCAGCTTAGCTGGGGCCGGGACTAGCGGGGCGTACGAGCAGTACTTC. Its translation: CASSLAGAGTSGAYEQYF. This rearrangement joins TRBV11-2 to TRBJ2-7; TRBD2 matches 13 bases. The germline V gene has CDR1 SGHAT and CDR2 FQNNGV. There are 18 residues in the CDR3. J gave up 4 bases and V 1 base, and 10 bases lay outside the gene matches.